The TCR beta chain described here comes from a study of T cell changes during pregnancy in multiple sclerosis. Method: immunoSEQ multiplex PCR; TCRdb's copy keeps in-frame clones and lacks some. The data hold about 45,000 clones, with roughly 88% observed a single time. The CDR3 totals 12 residues. V shed 5 bases and J shed 12 bases, with 13 bases lying between them. Germline-derived CDR1 and CDR2 are SGHAT and FQNNGV. The rearrangement links TRBV11-2 to TRBJ1-4; no clear D. The clonotype originates from a female donor with multiple sclerosis, enrolled in a pregnancy study. The sequencing sample was made of PBMCs (not recorded whether the cells were cultured). This chain's CDR3 is CASSQQRRELFF. The CDR3 nucleotides are TGTGCCAGCAGCCAACAACGGAGAGAACTGTTTTTT.